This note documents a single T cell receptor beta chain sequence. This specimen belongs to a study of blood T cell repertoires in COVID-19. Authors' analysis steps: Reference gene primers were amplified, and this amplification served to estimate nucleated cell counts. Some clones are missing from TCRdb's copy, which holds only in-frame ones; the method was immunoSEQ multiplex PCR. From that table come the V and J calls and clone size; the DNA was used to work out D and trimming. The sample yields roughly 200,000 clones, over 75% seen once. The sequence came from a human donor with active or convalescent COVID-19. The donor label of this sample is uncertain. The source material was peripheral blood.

For the CDR3, the DNA is TGTGCCAGTAGTAGGTGGGCCGGGATCGCCGGGGAGCTGTTTTTT. This translates into CASSRWAGIAGELFF. The chain has TRBV19 and TRBJ2-2, with a tentative D call TRBD2 (5 bases). The length of the CDR3 is 15 residues. V was trimmed by 4 bases and J by 6 bases, leaving 15 bases between them. Germline loops: CDR1 LNHDA, CDR2 SQIVND (reference sequence).